Listed here are 30 T cell receptor beta chains from one sample, sequenced in a study of blood T cell repertoires in COVID-19. Assay used: immunoSEQ multiplex PCR; TCRdb lists only in-frame clones, some missing. The profile shows some 150,000 clones, approximately 82% of them singletons. The sequenced material came from peripheral blood. These receptors were obtained from a woman between 45 and 60 years old in a cohort sampled during active or convalescent COVID-19.

The chain is built from TRBV18 and TRBJ1-2, with D unclear. The CDR3 is 13 residues long. The V end was cut by 3 bases, the J end by 8 bases, with 13 bases between. Looked up from germline, CDR1 is KGHSH and CDR2 is LQKENI. The CDR3 DNA reads as TGTGCCAGCTCACCCGGGGAAGGGCGCGGCTACACCTTC. It codes for CASSPGEGRGYTF.

The chain employs TRBV4-2 and TRBJ1-4; weak D call: TRBD1 (6 bases). Germline CDR1 reads LGHNA; CDR2 reads YNFKEQ. V lost 6 bases and J lost 0, with 14 bases in between. There are 16 residues in the CDR3. For the CDR3, the DNA is TGTGCCAGCAGTGGGACACCGGTCGCAACTAATGAAAAACTGTTTTTT. Residues: CASSGTPVATNEKLFF.

The chain couples TRBV7-2 to TRBJ1-4; no clear D gene. V gave up 1 base and J gave up 7 bases, with 7 bases separating them. The CDR3 contains 13 residues. The germline CDR1 and CDR2 sequences are SGHTA and FQGNSA. CDR3 protein: CASSLVIGEKLFF. The CDR3 bases are TGTGCCAGCAGCTTAGTTATCGGTGAAAAACTGTTTTTT.

The rearrangement links TRBV10-1 to TRBJ1-1, with 7 bases fitting TRBD1. In germline, CDR1 is WNHNN, CDR2 SYGVQD (reference sequence). The CDR3 is 15 residues long. V was pared by 6 bases and J by 3 bases, with 10 bases of the junction left unmatched. This CDR3 is CASSPETGWDTEAFF. The CDR3 DNA reads TGCGCCAGCAGCCCAGAGACAGGGTGGGACACTGAAGCTTTCTTT.

This sequence joins TRBV6-6 and TRBJ1-2; possible D gene TRBD1, 6 bases. This CDR3 spans 16 amino acids. Germline V lookup: CDR1 MNHNY, CDR2 SVGAGI (reference sequence). Trimming shortened V by 5 bases and J by 6 bases, and 22 bases separated the two germline ends. CDR3 nucleotide sequence: TGTGCCAGCAGTCCCGAATCCAGGGGCAGGAAGAATGGCTACACCTTC. Residues: CASSPESRGRKNGYTF.

The genes are TRBV5-1 and TRBJ2-3; D perhaps matches TRBD1 (6 bases). Germline lookup yields CDR1 SGHRS and CDR2 YFSETQ. Trimming removed 1 base at V and 3 bases at J, with 9 bases between. The length of the CDR3 is 14 residues. This CDR3 is CASSLWGQTDTQYF. The CDR3 region has the DNA TGCGCCAGCAGCTTGTGGGGGCAGACAGATACGCAGTATTTT. The full variable domain, in which reference TRBV5-1 and TRBJ2-3 provide the parts outside the CDR3, is KAGVTQTPRYLIKTRGQQVTLSCSPISGHRSVSWYQQTPGQGLQFLFEYFSETQRNKGNFPGRFSGRQFSNSRSEMNVSTLELGDSALYLCASSLWGQTDTQYFGPGTRLTVL.

The CDR3 region is CASSFHTGGTETQYF. The CDR3 nucleotides read TGTGCCAGCAGTTTCCATACAGGGGGCACAGAGACCCAGTACTTC. The V and J genes are TRBV6-2 or TRBV6-3 and TRBJ2-5; 9 bases line up with TRBD1. V lost 4 bases to trimming and J lost 4 bases; unmatched junction nucleotides: 7. The CDR3 has 15 residues. Germline CDR1 and CDR2: MNHEY and SVGEGT.

This chain connects TRBV19 to TRBJ1-5; 8 bases match TRBD1. The V gene's germline CDR1 is LNHDA and CDR2 SQIVND (reference sequence). Trimming took 5 bases from V and 1 from J; bases not matched to a gene: 10. The CDR3 covers 17 residues. CDR3 residues: CASSPLGAGGSNQPQHF. The CDR3, as DNA: TGTGCCAGTAGTCCCCTAGGGGCAGGGGGCAGCAATCAGCCCCAGCATTTT. Using reference TRBV19 and TRBJ1-5 for the parts outside the CDR3, the full variable domain is DGGITQSPKYLFRKEGQNVTLSCEQNLNHDAMYWYRQDPGQGLRLIYYSQIVNDFQKGDIAEGYSVSREKKESFPLTVTSAQKNPTAFYLCASSPLGAGGSNQPQHFGDGTRLSIL.

This clone is a singleton in its sample. The rearrangement links TRBV19 to TRBJ2-7; 7 bases align to TRBD1. With V trimmed by 4 bases and J by 2 bases, 5 bases remained unmatched. Germline lookup yields CDR1 LNHDA and CDR2 SQIVND (reference sequence). CDR3 length: 14 amino acids. In DNA, the CDR3 is TGTGCCAGTAGTAATAACAGGGGTCCCTACGAGCAGTACTTC. This codes for CASSNNRGPYEQYF.

The gene calls are TRBV24-1 and TRBJ2-7; a weak D match, TRBD2 (5 bases). Germline V gene sequence: CDR1 KGHDR, CDR2 SFDVKD. CDR3 length: 15 amino acids. V shed 9 bases and J shed 4 bases, with 21 bases lying between them. The CDR3 spells CATQTPLLALYEQYF. The CDR3 nucleotides read TGTGCCACCCAAACCCCCTTGCTAGCTTTGTACGAGCAGTACTTC.

The chain has TRBV6-2 or TRBV6-3 and TRBJ1-1; no reliable D call. This CDR3 region has 15 residues. V was pared by 6 bases and J by 3 bases, with 17 bases between. The germline V gene has CDR1 MNHEY and CDR2 SVGEGT. The CDR3 nucleotides are TGTGCCAGCAGCCTACTGGCGGGGTTGGACACTGAAGCTTTCTTT. Translation gives CASSLLAGLDTEAFF.

The rearrangement links TRBV18 to TRBJ2-6, with 8 bases aligning to TRBD2. The junction had 8 bases not matched to a gene; V was cut back by 4 bases and J by 0 bases. This CDR3 contains 18 residues. Germline CDR1 is KGHSH and CDR2 is LQKENI. CDR3 protein: CASSLRAGGPSGANVLTF. The CDR3 region has the DNA TGTGCCAGCTCACTCCGGGCGGGGGGCCCCTCTGGGGCCAACGTCCTGACTTTC.

The J gene is TRBJ2-7, the V gene TRBV6-1; D is undetermined. The CDR3 consists of 15 residues. Trimming took 3 bases from V and 0 from J, leaving 12 bases between them. CDR1 MNHNS and CDR2 SASEGT come from the germline V gene. CDR3 residues: CASSDSQAISYEQYF. CDR3 in DNA: TGTGCCAGCAGTGATTCCCAAGCCATCTCCTACGAGCAGTACTTC.

The chain links TRBV29-1 to TRBJ1-4; 7 positions match TRBD1. The V gene end was trimmed by 4 bases and the J gene end by 8 bases; junction bases not matched to a gene: 7. CDR1 is SQVTM and CDR2 is ANQGSEA in the germline V gene. The CDR3 runs 13 residues. The CDR3 is CSVVTGAREKLFF. The CDR3 nucleotides are TGCAGCGTTGTCACAGGGGCGCGGGAAAAACTGTTTTTT.

The CDR3 sequence is CASSQEASGGIYEQYF. The CDR3 coding sequence is TGCGCCAGCAGCCAAGAAGCTAGCGGGGGGATCTACGAGCAGTACTTC. The chain uses TRBV4-1 and TRBJ2-7; 11 nucleotides line up with TRBD2. V gave up 0 bases and J gave up 3 bases; unmatched junction bases: 4. The CDR3 extends over 16 amino acids. CDR1 is MGHRA and CDR2 is YSYEKL in the germline V gene.

About this clone itself: This may be a read error, as it is one base from a much larger clone. V gene TRBV12-5 combines with J gene TRBJ2-2, with 8 nucleotides matching TRBD1. Germline trimming cut 2 bases from V and 7 bases from J; bases unmatched to any gene: 6. Germline CDR1 is LGHNT and CDR2 is FRNRAP. The CDR3 extends over 15 amino acids. DNA for the CDR3: TGTGCTAGTGGTTTGATCCAGGGGGCGGGCGGGGAGCTGTTTTTT. Protein: CASGLIQGAGGELFF.

V gene TRBV5-1 combines with J gene TRBJ1-2, with TRBD1 as a possible D gene (5 bases). Germline CDR1 SGHRS, CDR2 YFSETQ. Trimming cost V 3 bases and J 6 bases, with 15 bases left between them. The CDR3 consists of 14 residues. The CDR3 sequence: CASSSPREEDGYTF. The CDR3 nucleotides are TGCGCCAGCAGCTCCCCCAGGGAAGAAGATGGCTACACCTTC.

The chain links TRBV27 to TRBJ2-5, with 8 positions matching TRBD2. Trimming at V came to 5 bases and at J to 5 bases, leaving 10 bases not matched to a gene. Germline V gives CDR1 MNHEY, CDR2 SMNVEV (reference sequence). This CDR3 has 15 residues. The CDR3 protein is CASSPSAGGAETQYF. The CDR3 nucleotides are TGTGCCAGCAGTCCCTCGGCGGGGGGAGCGGAGACCCAGTACTTC.

This chain joins TRBV7-3 and TRBJ2-3; TRBD1 aligns across 9 bases. V gave up 2 bases and J gave up 8 bases; unmatched junction bases: 14. Germline values: CDR1 SGHTA, CDR2 FQGTGA. The CDR3 runs 17 residues. CDR3 protein: CASSLDPGTGSSGTQYF. The CDR3 nucleotides read TGTGCCAGCAGCTTAGACCCCGGGACAGGGTCCTCTGGTACGCAGTATTTT.

This chain uses TRBV28 with TRBJ1-5; 11 bases match TRBD1. Germline assignment: CDR1 MDHEN and CDR2 SYDVKM. The V gene end was trimmed by 1 base and the J gene end by 2 bases; junction bases not matched to a gene: 7. The CDR3 extends over 18 amino acids. The CDR3 region is CASSLYRGTGGRNQPQHF. Here the CDR3 DNA reads TGTGCCAGCAGTTTATATCGGGGGACAGGGGGGCGCAATCAGCCCCAGCATTTT.

This chain links TRBV7-8 with TRBJ2-1; 10 bases match TRBD2. Unmatched junction bases numbered 13, after V lost 4 bases and J lost 13 bases. The CDR3 covers 15 residues. Germline assignment: CDR1 SGHVS and CDR2 FQNEAQ. The CDR3 DNA reads TGTGCCAGCAGCTGGCCCCAGCGGGGGGGGCCGTATCAGTTCTTC. This sequence encodes CASSWPQRGGPYQFF.

The rearrangement links TRBV13 to TRBJ2-3; 9 positions match TRBD2. Trimming took 5 bases from V and 0 from J; bases not matched to a gene: 3. The germline V gene encodes CDR1 PRHDT and CDR2 FYEKMQ (reference sequence). The CDR3 sequence is 15 residues long. CDR3 DNA: TGTGCCAGCAGCCCGCGGGGGGGGAGCACAGATACGCAGTATTTT. It codes for CASSPRGGSTDTQYF.

This clone was observed a handful of times. The gene calls are TRBV6-5 and TRBJ2-7; D might be TRBD1 (6 bases). The germline V gene encodes CDR1 MNHEY and CDR2 SVGAGI. V was shortened by 6 bases and J by 7 bases, with 22 bases between the two germline ends. This CDR3 has 15 amino acids. Here the CDR3 DNA reads TGTGCCAGCAGCGCCGAAGGTGGCAGGGGCAGGGAGCAGTACTTC. Its translation: CASSAEGGRGREQYF.

The chain joins TRBV24-1 to TRBJ2-7; TRBD1 matches at 8 bases. Germline loops: CDR1 KGHDR, CDR2 SFDVKD. This CDR3 has 23 amino acids. Trimming cost V 4 bases and J 3 bases; bases outside gene matches: 31. CDR3: CATSDRARKLPGCPDRVNYEQYF. CDR3 in DNA: TGTGCCACCAGTGACCGCGCCAGAAAACTACCCGGCTGTCCGGACAGGGTCAACTACGAGCAGTACTTC.

The chain links TRBV6-5 to TRBJ2-3, with D maybe TRBD2 (6 bases). CDR3 length: 15 amino acids. V lost 2 bases and J 0 bases, leaving 9 bases between the germline ends. Germline loops: CDR1 MNHEY, CDR2 SVGAGI. In nucleotides, the CDR3 is TGTGCCAGCAGTTACCGGGGGAAAAGCACAGATACGCAGTATTTT. It codes for CASSYRGKSTDTQYF.

This chain connects TRBV10-3 to TRBJ1-2, with TRBD1 as a possible D gene (6 bases). V was cut by 6 bases and J by 6 bases, with 14 bases left in between. The CDR3 runs to 13 residues. Germline V gene lookup returns CDR1 ENHRY and CDR2 SYGVKD. The CDR3 reads CAIRSGTPNGYTF. The CDR3 nucleotides are TGTGCCATCAGGTCCGGGACACCGAATGGCTACACCTTC.

The chain employs TRBV7-6 and TRBJ2-7; maybe TRBD2 (5 bases). The CDR3 is 11 residues long. Germline loops: CDR1 SGHVS, CDR2 FNYEAQ. Trimming pared 10 bases from V and 2 bases from J, leaving 9 bases between. This chain's CDR3 is CATGGTYEQYF. The CDR3, as DNA: TGTGCCACCGGAGGTACCTACGAGCAGTACTTC.

V usage is TRBV20-1 and J usage is TRBJ1-2; D possibly corresponds to TRBD1 (6 bases). Germline CDR1 reads DFQATT; CDR2 reads SNEGSKA (reference sequence). The length of the CDR3 is 11 residues. V lost 5 bases and J 4 bases, leaving 8 bases between the germline ends. This chain's CDR3 is CSAVGGYGYTF. The CDR3 DNA is TGCAGTGCTGTAGGGGGCTATGGCTACACCTTC.

The chain is built from TRBV29-1 and TRBJ1-5; 10 nucleotides align to TRBD1. The CDR3 spans 14 residues. CDR1 and CDR2 (germline): SQVTM, ANQGSEA. V dropped 4 bases and J dropped 4; count of bases not matched to a gene: 4. In nucleotides, the CDR3 is TGCAGCGTTGGGGGGACAGGGGAGAATCAGCCCCAGCATTTT. Its translation is CSVGGTGENQPQHF.

This clone was seen repeatedly, ten times or more. This chain connects TRBV6-4 to TRBJ2-3; TRBD2 agrees at 9 bases. V lost 6 bases and J lost 3; bases outside the gene matches: 16. The CDR3 totals 18 residues. Per germline, CDR1 MRHNA and CDR2 SNTAGT. The CDR3 DNA reads as TGTGCCAGCAGCCCAACCTCCCCAAGCGGGGGGCTAACAGATACGCAGTATTTT. Its translation: CASSPTSPSGGLTDTQYF.